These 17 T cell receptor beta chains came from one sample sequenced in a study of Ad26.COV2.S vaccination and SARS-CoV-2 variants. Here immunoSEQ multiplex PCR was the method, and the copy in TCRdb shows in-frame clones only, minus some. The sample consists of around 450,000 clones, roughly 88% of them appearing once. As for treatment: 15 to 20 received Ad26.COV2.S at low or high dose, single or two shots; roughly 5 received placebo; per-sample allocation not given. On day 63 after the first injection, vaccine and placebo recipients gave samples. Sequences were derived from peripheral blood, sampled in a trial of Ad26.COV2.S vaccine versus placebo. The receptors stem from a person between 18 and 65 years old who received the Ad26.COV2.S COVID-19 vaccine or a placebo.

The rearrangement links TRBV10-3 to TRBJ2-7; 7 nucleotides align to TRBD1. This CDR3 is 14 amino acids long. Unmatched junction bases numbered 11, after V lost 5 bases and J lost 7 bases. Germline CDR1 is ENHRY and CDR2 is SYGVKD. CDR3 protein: CAISSGTALWEQYF. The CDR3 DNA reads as TGTGCCATCAGTTCCGGGACAGCTCTTTGGGAGCAGTACTTC.

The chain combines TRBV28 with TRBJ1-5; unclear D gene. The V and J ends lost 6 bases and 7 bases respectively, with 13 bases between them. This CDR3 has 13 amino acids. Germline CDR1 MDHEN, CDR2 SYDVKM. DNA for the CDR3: TGTGCCAGCAGAACCCGGGAGTCCCAGCCCCAGCATTTT. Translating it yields CASRTRESQPQHF.

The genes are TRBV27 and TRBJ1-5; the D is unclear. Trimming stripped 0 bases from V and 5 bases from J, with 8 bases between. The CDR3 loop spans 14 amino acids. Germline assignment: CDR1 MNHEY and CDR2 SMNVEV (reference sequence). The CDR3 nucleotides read TGTGCCAGCAGTTTATCAGGTACCTATCAGCCCCAGCATTTT. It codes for CASSLSGTYQPQHF.

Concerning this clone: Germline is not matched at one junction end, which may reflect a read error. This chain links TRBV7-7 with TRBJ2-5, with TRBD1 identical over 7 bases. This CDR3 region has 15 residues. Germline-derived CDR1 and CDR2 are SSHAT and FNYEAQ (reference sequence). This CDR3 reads CASSLSEGAWETQYF. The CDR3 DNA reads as TGTGCTAGCAGCTTAAGCGAGGGGGCTTGGGAGACCCAGTACTTC.

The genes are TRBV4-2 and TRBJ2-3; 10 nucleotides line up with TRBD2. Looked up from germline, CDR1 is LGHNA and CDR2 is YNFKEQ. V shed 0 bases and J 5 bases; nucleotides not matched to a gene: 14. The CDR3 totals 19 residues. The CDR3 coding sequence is TGTGCCAGCAGCCAAGATCAGGGCTGGAGCGGGGGGGCTGAAGATACGCAGTATTTT. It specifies CASSQDQGWSGGAEDTQYF.

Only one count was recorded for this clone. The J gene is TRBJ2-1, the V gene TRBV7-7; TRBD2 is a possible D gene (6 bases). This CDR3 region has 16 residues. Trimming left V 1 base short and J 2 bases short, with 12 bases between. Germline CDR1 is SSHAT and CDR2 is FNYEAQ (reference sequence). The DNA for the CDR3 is TGTGCCAGCAGCTTAGTCGGGGAGGACCCCTACAATGAGCAGTTCTTC. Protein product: CASSLVGEDPYNEQFF.

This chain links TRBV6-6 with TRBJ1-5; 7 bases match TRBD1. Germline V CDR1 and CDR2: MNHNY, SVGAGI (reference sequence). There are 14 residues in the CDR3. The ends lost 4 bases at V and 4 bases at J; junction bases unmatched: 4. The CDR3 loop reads CASSWDRPNQPQHF. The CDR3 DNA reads TGTGCCAGCAGTTGGGACAGACCGAATCAGCCCCAGCATTTT.

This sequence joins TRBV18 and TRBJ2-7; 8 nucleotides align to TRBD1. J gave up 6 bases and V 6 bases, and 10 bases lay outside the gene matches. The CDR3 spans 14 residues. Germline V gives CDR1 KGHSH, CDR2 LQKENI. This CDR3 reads CASSSGQGASEQYF. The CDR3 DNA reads TGTGCCAGCTCCTCGGGGCAGGGGGCAAGCGAGCAGTACTTC.

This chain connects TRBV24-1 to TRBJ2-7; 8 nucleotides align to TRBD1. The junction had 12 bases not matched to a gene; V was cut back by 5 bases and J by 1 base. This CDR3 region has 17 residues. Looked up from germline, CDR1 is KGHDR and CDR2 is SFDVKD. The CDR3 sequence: CATSAIPPGQVSYEQYF. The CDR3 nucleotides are TGTGCCACCAGTGCGATCCCCCCGGGACAGGTATCCTACGAGCAGTACTTC.

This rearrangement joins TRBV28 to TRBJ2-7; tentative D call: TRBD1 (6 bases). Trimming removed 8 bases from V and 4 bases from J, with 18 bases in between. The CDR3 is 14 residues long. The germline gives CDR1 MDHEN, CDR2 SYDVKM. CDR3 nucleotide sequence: TGTGCCAGCGGCACAGGGAACTTAGGGTACGAGCAGTACTTC. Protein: CASGTGNLGYEQYF.

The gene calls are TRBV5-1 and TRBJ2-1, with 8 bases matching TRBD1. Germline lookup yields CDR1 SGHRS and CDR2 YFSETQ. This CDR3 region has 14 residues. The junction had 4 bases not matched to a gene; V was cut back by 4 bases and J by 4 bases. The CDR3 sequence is CASSPGTGYNEQFF. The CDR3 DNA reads TGCGCCAGCAGCCCCGGGACAGGTTACAATGAGCAGTTCTTC. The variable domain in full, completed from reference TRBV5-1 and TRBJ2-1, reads KAGVTQTPRYLIKTRGQQVTLSCSPISGHRSVSWYQQTPGQGLQFLFEYFSETQRNKGNFPGRFSGRQFSNSRSEMNVSTLELGDSALYLCASSPGTGYNEQFFGPGTRLTVL.

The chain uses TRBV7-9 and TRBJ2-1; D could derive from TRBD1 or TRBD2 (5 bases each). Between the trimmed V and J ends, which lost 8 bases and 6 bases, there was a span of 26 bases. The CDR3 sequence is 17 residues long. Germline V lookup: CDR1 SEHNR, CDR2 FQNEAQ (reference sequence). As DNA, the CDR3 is TGTGCCAGCGGGGCGTCGAGACGGGGAGCCTGGGGCAATGAGCAGTTCTTC. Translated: CASGASRRGAWGNEQFF.

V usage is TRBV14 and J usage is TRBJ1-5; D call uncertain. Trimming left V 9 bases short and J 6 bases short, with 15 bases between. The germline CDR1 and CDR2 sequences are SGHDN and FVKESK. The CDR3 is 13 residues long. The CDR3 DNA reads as TGTGCCAGAGGGAAGTCCCCTTGTCAGCCCCAGCATTTT. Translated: CARGKSPCQPQHF.

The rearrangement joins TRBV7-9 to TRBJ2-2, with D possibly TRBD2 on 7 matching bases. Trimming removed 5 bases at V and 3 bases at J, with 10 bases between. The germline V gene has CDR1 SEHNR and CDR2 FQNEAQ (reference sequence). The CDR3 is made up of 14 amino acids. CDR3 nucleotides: TGTGCCAGCAGCCGCGGGGGCGACACCGGGGAGCTGTTTTTT. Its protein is CASSRGGDTGELFF.

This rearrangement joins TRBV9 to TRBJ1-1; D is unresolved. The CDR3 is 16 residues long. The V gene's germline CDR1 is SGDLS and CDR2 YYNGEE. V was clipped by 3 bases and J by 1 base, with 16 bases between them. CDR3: CASSGAMREENTEAFF. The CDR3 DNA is TGTGCCAGCAGCGGAGCTATGAGGGAAGAGAACACTGAAGCTTTCTTT.

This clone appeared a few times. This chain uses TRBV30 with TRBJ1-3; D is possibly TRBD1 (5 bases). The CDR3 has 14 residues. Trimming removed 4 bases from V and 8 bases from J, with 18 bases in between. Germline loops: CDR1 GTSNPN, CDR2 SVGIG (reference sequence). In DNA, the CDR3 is TGTGCCTGGACCTCGTCGGCAGGGTCAGACACCATATATTTT. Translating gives CAWTSSAGSDTIYF.

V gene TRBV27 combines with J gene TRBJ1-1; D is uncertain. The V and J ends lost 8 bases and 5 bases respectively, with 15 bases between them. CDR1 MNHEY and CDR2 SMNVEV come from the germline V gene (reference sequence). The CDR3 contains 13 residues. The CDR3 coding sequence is TGTGCCAGCTACACCCCGATGGTAACTGAAGCTTTCTTT. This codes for CASYTPMVTEAFF.